The 3 T cell receptor beta chains below all came from one sample that was sequenced in a study of blood T cell repertoires in COVID-19. TCRdb keeps only in-frame clones here, not all; method: immunoSEQ multiplex PCR. The data hold a few hundred thousand clones, with roughly nine tenths observed a single time. Material for sequencing was peripheral blood. The receptors here all came from a woman between 45 and 65 years old with acute or convalescent COVID-19.

DNA of the CDR3: TGTGCCAGCATTGAGGCAACGAGTAATGAAAAACTGTTTTTT. Protein product: CASIEATSNEKLFF. The chain couples TRBV28 to TRBJ1-4, with D hard to call. Germline V lookup: CDR1 MDHEN, CDR2 SYDVKM. V was cut by 7 bases and J by 4 bases, with 13 bases left in between. The CDR3 loop spans 14 amino acids. The whole variable domain, remainder taken from reference TRBV28 and TRBJ1-4, is DVKVTQSSRYLVKRTGEKVFLECVQDMDHENMFWYRQDPGLGLRLIYFSYDVKMKEKGDIPEGYSVSREKKERFSLILESASTNQTSMYLCASIEATSNEKLFFGSGTQLSVL.

The chain links TRBV7-2 to TRBJ2-3, with TRBD2 identical over 10 bases. The CDR3 has 16 residues. Germline V CDR1 and CDR2: SGHTA, FQGNSA. With V trimmed by 5 bases and J by 2 bases, 7 bases remained unmatched. The CDR3 DNA is TGTGCCAGCAGCACGCAAGCGGGAGGGAACACAGATACGCAGTATTTT. Translated, it gives CASSTQAGGNTDTQYF.

The CDR3 DNA is TGCGCCAGCAGCTTCGACAGGGGAAGGAATGAAAAACTGTTTTTT. Its protein product is CASSFDRGRNEKLFF. The chain recombines TRBV5-1 with TRBJ1-4, with 8 bases matching TRBD1. The germline V gene encodes CDR1 SGHRS and CDR2 YFSETQ. The CDR3 contains 15 residues. With V trimmed by 2 bases and J by 5 bases, 5 bases remained unmatched.